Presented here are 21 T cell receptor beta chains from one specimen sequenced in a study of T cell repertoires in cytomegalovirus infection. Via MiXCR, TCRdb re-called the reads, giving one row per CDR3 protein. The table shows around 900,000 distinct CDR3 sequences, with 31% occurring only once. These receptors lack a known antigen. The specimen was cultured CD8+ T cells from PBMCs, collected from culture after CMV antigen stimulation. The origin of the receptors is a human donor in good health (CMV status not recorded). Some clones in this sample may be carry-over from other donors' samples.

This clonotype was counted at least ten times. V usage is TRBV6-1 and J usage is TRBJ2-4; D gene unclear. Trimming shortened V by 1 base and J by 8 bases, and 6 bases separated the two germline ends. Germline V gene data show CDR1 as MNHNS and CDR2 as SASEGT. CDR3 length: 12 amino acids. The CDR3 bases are TGTGCCAGCAGTGAAGGGGGATACATTCAGTACTTC. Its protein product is CASSEGGYIQYF.

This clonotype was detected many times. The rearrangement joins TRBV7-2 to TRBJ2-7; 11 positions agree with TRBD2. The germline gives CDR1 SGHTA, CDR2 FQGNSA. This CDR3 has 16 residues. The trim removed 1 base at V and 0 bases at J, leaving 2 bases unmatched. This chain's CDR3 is CASSLVTSGSSYEQYF. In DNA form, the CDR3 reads TGTGCCAGCAGCTTAGTAACTAGCGGGAGCTCCTACGAGCAGTACTTC.

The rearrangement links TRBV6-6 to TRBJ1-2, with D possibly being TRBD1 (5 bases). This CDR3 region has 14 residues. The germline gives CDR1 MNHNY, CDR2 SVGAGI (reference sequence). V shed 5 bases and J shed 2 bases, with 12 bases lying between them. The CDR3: CASSETAVNYGYTF. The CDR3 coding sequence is TGTGCCAGCAGTGAGACAGCGGTGAACTATGGCTACACCTTC.

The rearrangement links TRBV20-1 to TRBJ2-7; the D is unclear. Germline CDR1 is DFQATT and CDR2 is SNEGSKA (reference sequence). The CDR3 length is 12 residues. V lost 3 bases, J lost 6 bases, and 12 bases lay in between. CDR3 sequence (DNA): TGCAGTGCTAGGGCCCCGGATTCCGAGCAGTACTTC. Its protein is CSARAPDSEQYF.

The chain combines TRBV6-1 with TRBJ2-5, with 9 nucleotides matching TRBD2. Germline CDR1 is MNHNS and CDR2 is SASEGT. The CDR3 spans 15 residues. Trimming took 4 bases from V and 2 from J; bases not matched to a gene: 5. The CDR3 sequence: CASSVVAGEQETQYF. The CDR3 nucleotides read TGTGCCAGCAGTGTGGTAGCGGGGGAGCAAGAGACCCAGTACTTC.

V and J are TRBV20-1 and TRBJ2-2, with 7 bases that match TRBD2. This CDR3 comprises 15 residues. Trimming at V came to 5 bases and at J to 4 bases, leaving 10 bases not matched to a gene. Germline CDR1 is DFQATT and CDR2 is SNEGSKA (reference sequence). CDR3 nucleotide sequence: TGCAGTGCTCTCGTCGGGGGGATGTCCACCGGGGAGCTGTTTTTT. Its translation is CSALVGGMSTGELFF.

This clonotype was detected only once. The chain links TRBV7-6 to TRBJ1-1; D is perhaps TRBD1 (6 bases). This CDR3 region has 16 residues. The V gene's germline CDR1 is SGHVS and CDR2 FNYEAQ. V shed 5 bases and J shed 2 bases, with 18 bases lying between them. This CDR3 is CASSPRGSIRNTEAFF. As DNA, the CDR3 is TGTGCCAGCAGCCCGAGGGGGTCGATCCGTAACACTGAAGCTTTCTTT.

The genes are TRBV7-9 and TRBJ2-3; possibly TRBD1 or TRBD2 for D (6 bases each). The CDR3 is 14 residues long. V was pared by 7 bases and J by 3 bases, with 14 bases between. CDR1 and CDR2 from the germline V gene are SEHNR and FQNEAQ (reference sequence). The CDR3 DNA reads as TGTGCCAGCAACTTTAAGGGGGGAACAGATACGCAGTATTTT. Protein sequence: CASNFKGGTDTQYF.

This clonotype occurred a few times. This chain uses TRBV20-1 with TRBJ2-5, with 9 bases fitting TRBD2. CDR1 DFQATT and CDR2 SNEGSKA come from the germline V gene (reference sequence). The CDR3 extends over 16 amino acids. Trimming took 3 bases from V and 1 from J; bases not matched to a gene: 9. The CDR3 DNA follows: TGCAGTGCTAGTTCCTGGCTAGCGGGGATCCAAGAGACCCAGTACTTC. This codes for CSASSWLAGIQETQYF.

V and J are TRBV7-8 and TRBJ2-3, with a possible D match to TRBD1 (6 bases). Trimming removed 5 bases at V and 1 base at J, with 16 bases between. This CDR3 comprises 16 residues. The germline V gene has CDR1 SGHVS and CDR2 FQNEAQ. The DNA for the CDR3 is TGTGCCAGCAGCCCCTTACAGGGTTTAGGCACAGATACGCAGTATTTT. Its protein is CASSPLQGLGTDTQYF.

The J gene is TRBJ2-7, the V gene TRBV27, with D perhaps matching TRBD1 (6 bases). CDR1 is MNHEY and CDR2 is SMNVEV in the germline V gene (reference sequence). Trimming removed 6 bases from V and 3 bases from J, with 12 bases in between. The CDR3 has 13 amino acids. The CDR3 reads CASRDQGRYEQYV. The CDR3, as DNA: TGTGCCAGCAGAGATCAGGGGCGCTACGAGCAGTACGTC.

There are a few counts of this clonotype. CDR3 DNA sequence: TGTGCCAGCAGGGGACAGGGTTTCGGTCAGCCCCAGCATTTT. This encodes CASRGQGFGQPQHF. J is TRBJ1-5 and V is TRBV28; 9 nucleotides line up with TRBD1. V was pared by 6 bases and J by 6 bases, with 6 bases of the junction left unmatched. From germline, CDR1 is MDHEN and CDR2 SYDVKM. The CDR3 covers 14 residues.

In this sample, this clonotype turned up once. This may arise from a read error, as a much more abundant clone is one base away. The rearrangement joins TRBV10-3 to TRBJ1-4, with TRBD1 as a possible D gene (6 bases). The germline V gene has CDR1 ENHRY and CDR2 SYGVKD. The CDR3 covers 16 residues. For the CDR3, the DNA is TGTACCATCAGTGAGTCGACGGGACATCCCAATGAAAAACTGTTTTTT. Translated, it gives CTISESTGHPNEKLFF.

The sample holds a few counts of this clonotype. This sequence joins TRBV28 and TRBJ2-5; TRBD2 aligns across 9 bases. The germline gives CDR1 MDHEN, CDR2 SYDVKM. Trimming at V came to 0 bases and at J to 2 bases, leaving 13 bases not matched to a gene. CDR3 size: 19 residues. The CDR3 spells CASSLWATRGGAKQETQYF. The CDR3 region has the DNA TGTGCCAGCAGTTTATGGGCTACTCGCGGGGGGGCCAAGCAAGAGACCCAGTACTTC.

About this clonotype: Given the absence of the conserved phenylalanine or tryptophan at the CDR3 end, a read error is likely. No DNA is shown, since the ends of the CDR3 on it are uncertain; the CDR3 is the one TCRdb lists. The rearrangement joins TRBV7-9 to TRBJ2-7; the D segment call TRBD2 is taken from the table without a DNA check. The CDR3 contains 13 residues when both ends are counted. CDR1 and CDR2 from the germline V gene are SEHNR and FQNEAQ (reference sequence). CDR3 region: CASSLRTSGGNGD.

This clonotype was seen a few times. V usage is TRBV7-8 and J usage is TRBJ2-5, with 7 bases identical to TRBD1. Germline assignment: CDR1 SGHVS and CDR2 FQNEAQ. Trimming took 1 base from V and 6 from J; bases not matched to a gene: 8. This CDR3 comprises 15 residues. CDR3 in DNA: TGTGCCAGCAGCTTAGTACAGGGGTTTTCCAAGACCCAGTACTTC. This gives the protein CASSLVQGFSKTQYF.

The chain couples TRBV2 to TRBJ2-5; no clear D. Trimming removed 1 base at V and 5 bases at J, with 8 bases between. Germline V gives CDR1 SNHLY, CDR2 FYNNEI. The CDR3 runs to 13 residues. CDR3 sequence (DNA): TGTGCCAGCAGTGAAGGGCTTGTGGAGACCCAGTACTTC. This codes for CASSEGLVETQYF.

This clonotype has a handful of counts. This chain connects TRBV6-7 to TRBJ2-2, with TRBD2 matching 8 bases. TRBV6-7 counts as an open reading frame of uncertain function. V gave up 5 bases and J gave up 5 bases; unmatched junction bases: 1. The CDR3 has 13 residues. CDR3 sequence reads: CASSKRGTGELFF. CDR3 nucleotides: TGTGCCAGCAGTAAGCGGGGGACCGGGGAGCTGTTTTTT.

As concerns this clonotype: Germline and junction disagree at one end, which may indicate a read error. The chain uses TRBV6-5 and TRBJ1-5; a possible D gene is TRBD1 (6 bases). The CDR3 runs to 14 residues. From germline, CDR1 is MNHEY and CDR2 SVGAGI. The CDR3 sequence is CVSSAVGAVQPQHF. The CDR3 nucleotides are TGTGTCAGCAGTGCGGTGGGGGCCGTTCAGCCCCAGCATTTT.

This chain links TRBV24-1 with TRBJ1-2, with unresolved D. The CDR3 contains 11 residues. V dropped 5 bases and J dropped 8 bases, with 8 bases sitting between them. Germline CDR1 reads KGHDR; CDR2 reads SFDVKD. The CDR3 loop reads CATSGGLGYTF. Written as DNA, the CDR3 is TGTGCCACCAGTGGGGGATTAGGCTACACCTTC.

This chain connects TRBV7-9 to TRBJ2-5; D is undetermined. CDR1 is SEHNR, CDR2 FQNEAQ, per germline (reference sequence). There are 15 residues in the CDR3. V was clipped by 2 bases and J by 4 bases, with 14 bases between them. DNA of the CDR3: TGTGCCAGCAGCTTATACCCCAGATCGGGAGAGACCCAGTACTTC. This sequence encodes CASSLYPRSGETQYF.